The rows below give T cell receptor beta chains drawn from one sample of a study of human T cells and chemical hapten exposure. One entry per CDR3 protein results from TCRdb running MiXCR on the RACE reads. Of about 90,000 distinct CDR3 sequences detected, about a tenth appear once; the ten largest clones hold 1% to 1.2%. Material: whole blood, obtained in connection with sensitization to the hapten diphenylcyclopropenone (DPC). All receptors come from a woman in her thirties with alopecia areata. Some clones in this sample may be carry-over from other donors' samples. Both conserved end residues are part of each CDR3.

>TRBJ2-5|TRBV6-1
CASSFHRVGQETQYF
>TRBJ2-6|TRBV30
CAWSADRVGANVLTF
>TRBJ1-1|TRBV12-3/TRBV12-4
CASSSSQLMNTEAFF
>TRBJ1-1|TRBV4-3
CASSQVGSNTEAFF
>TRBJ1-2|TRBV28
CASSSAQGEGYTF
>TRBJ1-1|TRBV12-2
CASRTRGGGNTEAFF
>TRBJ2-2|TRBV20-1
CSARGQLDTGELFF
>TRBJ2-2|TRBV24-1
CATGTGQGSTGELFF
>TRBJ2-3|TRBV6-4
CASSDRGGRDTQYF
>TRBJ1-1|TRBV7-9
CASSLGGAEAFF
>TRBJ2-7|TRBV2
CASSEGLVGAEQYF
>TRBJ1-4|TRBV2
CASMEEKLFF
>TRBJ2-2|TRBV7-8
CASSFTGTGGTGELFF
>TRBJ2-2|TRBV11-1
CASSQIRNTGELFF
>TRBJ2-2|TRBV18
CASSPRSGTGELFF
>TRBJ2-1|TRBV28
CASSLSGAQGNEQFF
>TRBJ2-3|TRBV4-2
CASSQVGYEDTQYF
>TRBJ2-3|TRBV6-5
CASSRRASTDTQYF
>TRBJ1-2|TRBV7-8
CASSSDRTNYGYTF
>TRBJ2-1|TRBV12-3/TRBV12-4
CASSLEGTGANNEQFF
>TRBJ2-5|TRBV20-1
CSAWTSGGQTQYF
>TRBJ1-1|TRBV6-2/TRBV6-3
CASSNQGETEAFF
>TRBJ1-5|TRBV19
CASSTQANNQPQHF
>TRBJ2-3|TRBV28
CASSTGTGADTQYF
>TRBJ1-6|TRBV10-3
CASRGPEGSPLHF
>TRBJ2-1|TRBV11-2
CASSFRDRRANEQFF
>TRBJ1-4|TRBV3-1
CASSQELQGGKLFF
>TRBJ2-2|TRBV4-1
CASSQESAGAANTGELFF
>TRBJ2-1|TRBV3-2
CASSQALRRAGGNEQFF
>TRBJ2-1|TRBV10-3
CAIGQRERNEQFF
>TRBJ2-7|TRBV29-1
CSVRTGSSYEQYF
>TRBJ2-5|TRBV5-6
CASSFTGQGSQYF
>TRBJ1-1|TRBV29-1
CSVEGSQNTEAFF
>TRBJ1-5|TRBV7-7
CASSLAGGVGNQPQHF
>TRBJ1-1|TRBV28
CASIPGSSGKEAFF
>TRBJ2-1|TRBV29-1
CSTSPSGGRSEQFF
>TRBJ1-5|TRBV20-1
CSAREYSNQPQHF
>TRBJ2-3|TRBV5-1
CASSLGGQASSTDTQYF
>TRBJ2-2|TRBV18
CASSPMRPGPSGELFF
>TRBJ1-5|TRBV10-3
CAISQTGNQPQHF
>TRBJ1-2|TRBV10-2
CASTRDRAHASYNYGYTF
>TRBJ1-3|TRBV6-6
CASFRGGSGNTIYF
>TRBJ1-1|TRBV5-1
CASSRVDTEAFF
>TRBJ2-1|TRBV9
CASSLGSDSYNEQFF
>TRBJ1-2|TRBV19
CASGPTANYGYTF
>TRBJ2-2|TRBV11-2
CASSHWGGRRAGELFF
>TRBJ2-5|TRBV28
CASSVALETQYF
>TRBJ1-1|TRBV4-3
CASSQGTGVSTEAFF
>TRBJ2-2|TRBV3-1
CASSQDWNTGELFF
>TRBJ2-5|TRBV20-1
CSAPGQGAQHQYF
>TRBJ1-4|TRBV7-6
CASSSPSPSINEKLFF
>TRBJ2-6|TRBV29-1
CSVGGQANSGANVLTF
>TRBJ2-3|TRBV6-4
CASSPLAGGKEDTQYF